What follows describes a single T cell receptor (beta chain). No antigen is known for it. These data come from a study of cytomegalovirus exposure and HLA in healthy donors. Study-wide results and caveats: Researchers reportedly found TCR beta sequences accurately predicted most subjects' HLA-A and HLA-B alleles.

The CDR3 sequence is 15 residues long. V lost 3 bases and J 5 bases, leaving 15 bases between the germline ends. The germline CDR1 and CDR2 sequences are SNHLY and FYNNEI. It was with 60 Vbeta and 13 Jbeta primers that the PCR ran. Some clones are missing from TCRdb's copy, which holds only in-frame ones; the method was immunoSEQ multiplex PCR. The table has around 200,000 clones, 75% to 85% seen once. The source of this sequence is a woman aged 45-60 years in good health and CMV-seronegative. Sequencing was carried out using PBMCs. The chain combines TRBV2 with TRBJ2-3; the D gene is possibly TRBD1 (6 bases). CDR3 region: CASSDARGFGDTQYF. The DNA for the CDR3 is TGTGCCAGCAGTGATGCCAGGGGTTTTGGAGATACGCAGTATTTT.